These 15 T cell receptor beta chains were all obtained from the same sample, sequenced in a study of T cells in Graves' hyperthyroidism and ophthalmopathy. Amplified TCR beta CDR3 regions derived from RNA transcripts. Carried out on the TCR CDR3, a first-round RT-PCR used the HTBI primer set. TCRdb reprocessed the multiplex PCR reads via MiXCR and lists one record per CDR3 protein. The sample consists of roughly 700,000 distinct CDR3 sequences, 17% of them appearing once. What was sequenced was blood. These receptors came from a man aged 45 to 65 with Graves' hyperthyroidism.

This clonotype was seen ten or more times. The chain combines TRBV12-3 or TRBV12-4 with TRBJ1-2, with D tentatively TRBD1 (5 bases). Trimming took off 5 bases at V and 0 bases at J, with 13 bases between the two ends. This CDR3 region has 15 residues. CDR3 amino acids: CASSPSWTPNYGYTF. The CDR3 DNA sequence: TGTGCCAGCAGTCCATCTTGGACACCTAACTATGGCTACACCTTC.

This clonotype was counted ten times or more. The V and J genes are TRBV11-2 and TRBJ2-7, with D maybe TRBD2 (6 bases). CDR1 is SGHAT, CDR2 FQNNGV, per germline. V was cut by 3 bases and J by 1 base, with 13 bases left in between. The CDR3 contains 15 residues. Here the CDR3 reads CASSLEAGPSYEQYF. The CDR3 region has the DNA TGTGCCAGCAGCTTGGAGGCGGGACCGTCCTACGAGCAGTACTTC.

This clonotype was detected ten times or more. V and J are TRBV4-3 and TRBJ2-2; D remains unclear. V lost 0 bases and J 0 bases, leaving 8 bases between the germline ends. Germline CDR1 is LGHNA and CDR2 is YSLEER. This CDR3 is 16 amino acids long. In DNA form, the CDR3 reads TGCGCCAGCAGCCAAGAGGGGAACGCGAACACCGGGGAGCTGTTTTTT. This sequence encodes CASSQEGNANTGELFF.

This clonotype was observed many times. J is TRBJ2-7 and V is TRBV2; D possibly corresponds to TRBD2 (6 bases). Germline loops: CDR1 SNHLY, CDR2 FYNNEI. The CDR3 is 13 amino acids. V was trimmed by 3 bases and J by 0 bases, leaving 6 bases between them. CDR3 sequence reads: CASSDGSSYEQYF. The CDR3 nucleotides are TGTGCCAGCAGTGACGGGAGCTCCTACGAGCAGTACTTC.

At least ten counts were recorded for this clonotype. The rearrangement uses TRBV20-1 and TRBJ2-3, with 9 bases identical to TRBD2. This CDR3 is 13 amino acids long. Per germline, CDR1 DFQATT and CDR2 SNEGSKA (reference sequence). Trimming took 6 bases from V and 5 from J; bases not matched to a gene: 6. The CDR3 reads CSAPGLAGDTQYF. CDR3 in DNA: TGCAGTGCCCCGGGACTAGCCGGAGATACGCAGTATTTT.

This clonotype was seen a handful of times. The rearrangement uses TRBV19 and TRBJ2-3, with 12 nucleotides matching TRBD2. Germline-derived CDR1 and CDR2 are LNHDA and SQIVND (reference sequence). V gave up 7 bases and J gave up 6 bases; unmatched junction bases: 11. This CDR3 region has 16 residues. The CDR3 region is CASTARLAGVVDTQYF. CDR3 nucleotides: TGTGCCAGTACCGCCCGACTAGCGGGAGTGGTGGATACGCAGTATTTT. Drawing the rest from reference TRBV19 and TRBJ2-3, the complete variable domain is DGGITQSPKYLFRKEGQNVTLSCEQNLNHDAMYWYRQDPGQGLRLIYYSQIVNDFQKGDIAEGYSVSREKKESFPLTVTSAQKNPTAFYLCASTARLAGVVDTQYFGPGTRLTVL.

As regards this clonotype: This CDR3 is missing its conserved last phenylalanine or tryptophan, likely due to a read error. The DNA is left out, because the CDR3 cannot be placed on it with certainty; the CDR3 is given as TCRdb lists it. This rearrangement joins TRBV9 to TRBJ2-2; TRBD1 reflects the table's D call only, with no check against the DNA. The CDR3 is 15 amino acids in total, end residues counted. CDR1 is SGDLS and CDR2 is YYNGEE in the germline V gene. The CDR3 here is CASSEGTGWTGEPFV.

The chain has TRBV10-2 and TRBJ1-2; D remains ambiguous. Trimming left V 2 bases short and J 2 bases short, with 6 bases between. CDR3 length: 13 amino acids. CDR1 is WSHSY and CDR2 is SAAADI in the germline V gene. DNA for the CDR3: TGCGCCAGCAGTGAGAATGGGAACTATGGCTACACCTTC. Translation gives CASSENGNYGYTF.

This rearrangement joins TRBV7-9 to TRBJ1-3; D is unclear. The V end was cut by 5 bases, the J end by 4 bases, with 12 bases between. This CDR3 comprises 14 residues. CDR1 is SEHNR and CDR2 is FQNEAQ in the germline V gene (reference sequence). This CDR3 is CASSPDLTGNTIYF. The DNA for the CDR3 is TGTGCCAGCAGCCCCGACCTGACCGGAAACACCATATATTTT. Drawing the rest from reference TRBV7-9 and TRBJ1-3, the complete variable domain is DTGVSQNPRHKITKRGQNVTFRCDPISEHNRLYWYRQTLGQGPEFLTYFQNEAQLEKSRLLSDRFSAERPKGSFSTLEIQRTEQGDSAMYLCASSPDLTGNTIYFGEGSWLTVV.

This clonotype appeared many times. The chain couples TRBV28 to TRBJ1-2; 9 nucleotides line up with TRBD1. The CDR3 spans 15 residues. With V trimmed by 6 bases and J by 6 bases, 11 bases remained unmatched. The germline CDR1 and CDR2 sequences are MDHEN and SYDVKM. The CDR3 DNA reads TGTGCCAGCAGCCCAGGACAGGGGCTCAGAGATGGCTACACCTTC. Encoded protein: CASSPGQGLRDGYTF.

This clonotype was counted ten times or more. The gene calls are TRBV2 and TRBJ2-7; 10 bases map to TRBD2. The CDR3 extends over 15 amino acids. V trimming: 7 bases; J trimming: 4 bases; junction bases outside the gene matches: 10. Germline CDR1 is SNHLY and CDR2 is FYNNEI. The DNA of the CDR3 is TGTGCCAGCACCTGGGGTACTAGCGGGGCTTACGAGCAGTACTTC. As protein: CASTWGTSGAYEQYF.

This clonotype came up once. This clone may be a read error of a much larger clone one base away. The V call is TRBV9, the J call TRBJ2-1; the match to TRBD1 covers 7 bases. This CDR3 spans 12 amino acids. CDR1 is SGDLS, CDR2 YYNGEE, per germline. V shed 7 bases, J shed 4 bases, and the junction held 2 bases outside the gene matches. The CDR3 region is CASEGAYNEQFF. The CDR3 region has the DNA TGTGCCAGCGAGGGGGCTTACAATGAGCAGTTCTTC.

The CDR3 here is CAIRVGGQETQYF. The CDR3, as DNA: TGTGCCATCAGAGTGGGGGGCCAAGAGACCCAGTACTTC. The chain recombines TRBV10-3 with TRBJ2-5; TRBD2 might be the D (6 bases). From germline, CDR1 is ENHRY and CDR2 SYGVKD. The CDR3 is 13 residues long. V lost 6 bases to trimming and J lost 1 base, with 9 bases between them.

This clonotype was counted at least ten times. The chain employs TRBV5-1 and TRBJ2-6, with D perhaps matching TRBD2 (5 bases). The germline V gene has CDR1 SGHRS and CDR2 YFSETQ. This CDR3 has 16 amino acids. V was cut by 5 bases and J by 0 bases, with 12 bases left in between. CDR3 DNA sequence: TGCGCCAGCAGTCGTGGACTTAACTCTGGGGCCAACGTCCTGACTTTC. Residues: CASSRGLNSGANVLTF. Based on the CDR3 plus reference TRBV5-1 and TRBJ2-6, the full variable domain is KAGVTQTPRYLIKTRGQQVTLSCSPISGHRSVSWYQQTPGQGLQFLFEYFSETQRNKGNFPGRFSGRQFSNSRSEMNVSTLELGDSALYLCASSRGLNSGANVLTFGAGSRLTVL.

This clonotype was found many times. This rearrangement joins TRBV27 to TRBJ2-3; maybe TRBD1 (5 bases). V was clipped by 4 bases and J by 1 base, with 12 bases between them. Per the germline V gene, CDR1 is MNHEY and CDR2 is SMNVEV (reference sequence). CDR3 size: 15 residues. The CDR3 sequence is CASSSPGSRTDTQYF. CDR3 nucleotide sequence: TGTGCCAGCAGTTCCCCAGGGTCCCGCACAGATACGCAGTATTTT.